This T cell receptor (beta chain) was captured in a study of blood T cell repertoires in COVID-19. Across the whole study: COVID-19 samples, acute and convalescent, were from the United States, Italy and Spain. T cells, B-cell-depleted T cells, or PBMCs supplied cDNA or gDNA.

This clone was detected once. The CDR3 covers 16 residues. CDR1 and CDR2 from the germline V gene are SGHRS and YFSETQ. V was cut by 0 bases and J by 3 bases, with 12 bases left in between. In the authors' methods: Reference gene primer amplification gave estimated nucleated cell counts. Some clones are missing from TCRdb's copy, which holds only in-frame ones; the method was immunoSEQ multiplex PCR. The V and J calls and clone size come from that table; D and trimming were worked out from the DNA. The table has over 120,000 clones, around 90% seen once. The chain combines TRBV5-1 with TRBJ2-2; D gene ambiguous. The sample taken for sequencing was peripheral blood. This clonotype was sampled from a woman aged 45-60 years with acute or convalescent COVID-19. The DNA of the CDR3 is TGCGCCAGCAGCTTGGATGGCCAAGAGGACACCGGGGAGCTGTTTTTT. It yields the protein CASSLDGQEDTGELFF.